The TCR beta chain under discussion was sequenced for a study of CD8+ T cells in alopecia areata (dated by TCRdb to the late 2010s). As for the study more broadly: The treated patients took part in an open-label pilot trial in which moderate-to-severe alopecia areata was treated with oral tofacitinib at 5 to 10 mg twice daily. Patients stayed on tofacitinib for 6 to 18 months and then had 6 months of follow-up off drug so that delayed response and recurrence could be assessed. The study used high-throughput TCRbeta sequencing to examine T cell clonal expansion in alopecia areata, in both the C3H/HeJ mouse model and human patients. Scalp tissue and sorted CD4+ and CD8+ peripheral blood T cells from patchy and totalis/universalis alopecia areata patients and from healthy controls were covered by human TCRbeta sequencing. Biopsies were taken from tofacitinib-treated patients at baseline and at 4 and 24 weeks of treatment, and a later scalp biopsy was taken in several of the tofacitinib-treated patients. Clonality in the scalp was compared among normal scalp (n=4), patchy alopecia areata scalp (n=8), and alopecia totalis/universalis scalp (n=8). RNA came from the PAXgene miRNA kit for fixed scalp, the miRNeasy kit for PBMCs, and the RNeasy kit for mouse skin. TCRbeta CDR3 regions were amplified by immunoSEQ multiplex PCR using 35 Vbeta forward and 13 Jbeta reverse primers. Study-wide conclusions, independent of this receptor: Scalp TCR repertoire analysis is complicated because resident alphabeta T cells in normal human skin are also sequenced, whereas mouse skin is dominated by gammadelta T cells. TCR sequences shared between patients were less clear than in mice, possibly partly because of HLA diversity in the patient population. Compared with normal scalp, lesional scalp had higher clonality and more expanded CD8+ clones, particularly in alopecia totalis/universalis, a pattern that suggests antigenic drive.

The CDR3 sequence holds 17 residues, the cysteine and phenylalanine included. The entry retains the CDR3 DNA only, 51 bases that are in frame from base 1. Taken from the germline V gene, the CDR1 and CDR2 loops are SQVTM and ANQGSEA. V loses 5 bases, J loses 0 bases, and the germline ends lie 17 bases apart. As regards this clone: Its specific antigen is unknown. One base away there is no much larger clone; base qualities are not given.

The time point label, as the study defines it: baseline before oral tofacitinib. Lesional scalp punch biopsies and peripheral blood were collected from alopecia areata patients. PBMCs were isolated by density centrifugation and stained for CD3, CD4 and CD8, and CD4+ and CD8+ T cells were sorted on a FACSAria. Library prep was done by the immunoSEQ multiplex PCR assay. To provide template for TCR sequencing, every sample had RNA extracted and reverse transcribed into cDNA. First-strand cDNA was synthesized with SuperScript III using a 2:1 mix of oligo-dT and random hexamers. A synthetic immune receptor repertoire was used to assess amplification bias, and residual bias was removed computationally. The paper's data handling went like this. Raw reads were preprocessed for error removal, and CDR3 was defined according to IMGT conventions as running from the conserved cysteine to phenylalanine. Clonality was computed as 1 minus the Shannon entropy, with the entropy normalized by log2 of the number of productive unique TCRs. Whether scalp clones were CD4 or CD8 was inferred by matching scalp TCRbeta sequences against CD4 and CD8 repertoires sorted from blood. The immuneACCESS repertoire file appears here via TCRdb, limited to in-frame rearrangements. These files lack a portion of the clones; in checked studies, under half of the deficit traces to unresolved V genes, and the cause of the others is not known. From that table come the V and J calls and clone size; the DNA was used to work out D and trimming. The sample contains around 250,000 clones, roughly 69% of them found a single time. Around 1.2% of the sample lies in the top ten.

The receptor comes from a human donor with alopecia areata. The sequenced sample was CD4+ T cells sorted from blood, obtained at week 0. The receptor chain draws on TRBV29-1 and TRBJ2-6; the D gene is possibly TRBD1 or TRBD2, with 5 bases matching each. The CDR3 corresponds to CSVLSRGLGSGANVLTF. At the DNA level, the sequence is TGCAGCGTTTTGTCGAGGGGCCTTGGCTCTGGGGCCAACGTCCTGACTTTC.